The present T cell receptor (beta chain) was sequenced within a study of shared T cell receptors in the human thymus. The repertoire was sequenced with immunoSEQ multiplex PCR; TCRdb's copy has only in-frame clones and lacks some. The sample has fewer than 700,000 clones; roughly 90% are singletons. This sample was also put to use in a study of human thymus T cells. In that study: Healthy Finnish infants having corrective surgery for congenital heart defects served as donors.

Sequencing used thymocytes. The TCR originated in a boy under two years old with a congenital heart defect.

CDR3 DNA sequence: TGTGCCAGCAGCTTGGCGGGACAGGGGGGCGCTGAAGCTTTCTTT. Amino acid sequence: CASSLAGQGGAEAFF. The genes are TRBV5-6 and TRBJ1-1; TRBD1 matches at 11 bases. From germline, CDR1 is SGHDT and CDR2 YYEEEE. The CDR3 has 15 residues. The V segment lost 0 bases and the J segment 6 bases; nucleotides outside the gene matches: 4.